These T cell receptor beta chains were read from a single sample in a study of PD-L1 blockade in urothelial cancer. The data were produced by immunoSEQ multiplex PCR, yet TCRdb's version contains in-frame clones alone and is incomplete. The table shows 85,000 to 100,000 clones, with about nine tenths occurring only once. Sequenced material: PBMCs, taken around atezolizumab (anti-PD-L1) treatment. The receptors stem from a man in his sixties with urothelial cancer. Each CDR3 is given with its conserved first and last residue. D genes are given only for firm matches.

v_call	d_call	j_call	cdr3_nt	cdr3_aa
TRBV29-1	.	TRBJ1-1	TGCAGCGTTATTCGGAGCGACTACCACACTGAAGCTTTCTTT	CSVIRSDYHTEAFF
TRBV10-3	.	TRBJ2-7	TGTGCCATCAGTGAACCGGAGACAGGATACGAGCAGTACTTC	CAISEPETGYEQYF
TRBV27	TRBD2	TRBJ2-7	TGTGCCAGCAGTTGGTCTAGCGGGAGTGGTGAGCAGTACTTC	CASSWSSGSGEQYF
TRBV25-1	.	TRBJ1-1	TGTGCCAGCAGTGAGGGGGCGCTGAGGGCTTTCTTT	CASSEGALRAFF
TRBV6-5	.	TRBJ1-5	TGTGCCAGCAGTTCCCGACAGGCCGATCAGCCCCAGCATTTT	CASSSRQADQPQHF
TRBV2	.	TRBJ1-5	TGTGCCAGCACCAGGGTCGGCCAGCCCCAGCATTTT	CASTRVGQPQHF